The 26 T cell receptor beta chains presented below share a single source sample, sequenced in a study of T cell repertoires in cytomegalovirus infection. MiXCR was run by TCRdb on the reads, yielding one entry per CDR3 protein. The repertoire holds 450,000 to 600,000 distinct CDR3 sequences, with about 10% as singletons. Sequenced: PBMCs. These receptor sequences come from a human donor in good health (CMV status not recorded). Some clones in this sample may be carry-over from other donors' samples.

The chain joins TRBV28 to TRBJ2-6, with unresolved D. The V and J ends lost 4 bases and 0 bases respectively, with 10 bases between them. The CDR3 loop spans 16 amino acids. Germline-derived CDR1 and CDR2 are MDHEN and SYDVKM. Here the CDR3 reads CASSSYRDSGANVLTF. In DNA form, the CDR3 reads TGTGCCAGCAGTTCCTACAGAGACTCTGGGGCCAACGTCCTGACTTTC.

This clonotype was seen ten or more times. The chain employs TRBV10-3 and TRBJ2-7; D is possibly TRBD1 (5 bases). Germline CDR1 ENHRY, CDR2 SYGVKD. V was trimmed by 11 bases and J by 9 bases, leaving 11 bases between them. The CDR3 is 9 residues long. As DNA, the CDR3 is TGTGCCCCACCTAGGGGGCAGTACTTC. Amino acid sequence: CAPPRGQYF.

This sequence joins TRBV7-1 and TRBJ2-1; D uncertain. TRBV7-1 is designated an ORF whose function remains uncertain. This CDR3 region has 17 residues. V was shortened by 5 bases and J by 0 bases, with 17 bases between the two germline ends. Written as DNA, the CDR3 is TGTGCCAGCAGCCCGCTCGGCAGTTTCCGCTCCTACAATGAGCAGTTCTTC. Protein: CASSPLGSFRSYNEQFF.

V usage is TRBV9 and J usage is TRBJ2-7; TRBD2 aligns across 12 bases. CDR1 and CDR2 (germline): SGDLS, YYNGEE. The CDR3 is 16 amino acids. Germline trimming cut 3 bases from V and 5 bases from J; bases unmatched to any gene: 9. CDR3: CASSAQGLAGPHEQYF. For the CDR3, the DNA is TGTGCCAGCAGCGCCCAAGGACTAGCGGGACCCCACGAGCAGTACTTC.

There are many counts of this clonotype. The V and J genes are TRBV7-2 and TRBJ1-1, with 8 bases lining up with TRBD1. Germline trimming cut 5 bases from V and 2 bases from J; bases unmatched to any gene: 7. Germline lookup yields CDR1 SGHTA and CDR2 FQGNSA. This CDR3 comprises 15 residues. CDR3 DNA sequence: TGTGCCAGCAGCCCTTACAGGGGGGGAAACACTGAAGCTTTCTTT. It encodes CASSPYRGGNTEAFF.

This clonotype was found many times. The chain recombines TRBV19 with TRBJ1-4; D is unresolved. The CDR3 totals 14 residues. V lost 6 bases to trimming and J lost 6 bases, with 14 bases between them. The V gene's germline CDR1 is LNHDA and CDR2 SQIVND (reference sequence). The DNA for the CDR3 is TGTGCCAGTAGCTACGATGGTAGAGATGAAAAACTGTTTTTT. Its translation: CASSYDGRDEKLFF.

At least ten counts were recorded for this clonotype. The V gene is TRBV7-7, the J gene TRBJ2-3; TRBD1 might be the D (6 bases). The CDR3 runs to 15 residues. Looked up from germline, CDR1 is SSHAT and CDR2 is FNYEAQ (reference sequence). V was clipped by 4 bases and J by 0 bases, with 11 bases between them. In DNA form, the CDR3 reads TGTGCCAGCAGCTCAGGGGCAACTAGCACAGATACGCAGTATTTT. Protein product: CASSSGATSTDTQYF.

This clonotype was seen repeatedly, ten times or more. The chain joins TRBV4-1 to TRBJ2-3; D unresolved. V was shortened by 8 bases and J by 1 base, with 19 bases between the two germline ends. The CDR3 spans 16 residues. Germline V lookup: CDR1 MGHRA, CDR2 YSYEKL. CDR3 residues: CASSEKGGIRTDTQYF. As DNA, the CDR3 is TGCGCCAGCTCTGAAAAAGGTGGGATTCGCACAGATACGCAGTATTTT.

This clonotype was seen a few times. The chain recombines TRBV6-6 with TRBJ2-5; perhaps TRBD2 as D (6 bases). Germline loops: CDR1 MNHNY, CDR2 SVGAGI (reference sequence). CDR3 length equals 14 residues. Between the trimmed V and J ends, which lost 8 bases and 1 base, there was a span of 14 bases. CDR3 sequence reads: CASSRRRGQETQYF. The CDR3 region has the DNA TGTGCCAGCTCCCGCCGGCGGGGCCAAGAGACCCAGTACTTC.

Of note for this clonotype: Relative to the germline gene, one junction end is altered; a read error may explain this. V gene TRBV20-1 combines with J gene TRBJ2-2; maybe TRBD1 (6 bases). CDR1 DFQATT and CDR2 SNEGSKA come from the germline V gene (reference sequence). The CDR3 has 16 amino acids. CDR3 sequence (DNA): TGCAGTGCCGCGCCACAGGGCCCGTTGAGCACCGGGGAGCTGTCTTTT. Amino acid sequence: CSAAPQGPLSTGELSF.

This clonotype was counted ten times or more. CDR3 loop: CASSPNSGEYPYQETQYF. The CDR3 bases are TGTGCCAGCAGTCCCAATAGCGGGGAATACCCCTACCAAGAGACCCAGTACTTC. The gene calls are TRBV27 and TRBJ2-5; 8 bases line up with TRBD2. Germline lookup yields CDR1 MNHEY and CDR2 SMNVEV (reference sequence). V shed 5 bases and J 0 bases; nucleotides not matched to a gene: 14. The CDR3 runs 18 residues.

This clonotype was recorded at least ten times. The chain links TRBV7-2 to TRBJ1-5, with a tentative D call TRBD1 (5 bases). Trimming stripped 4 bases from V and 7 bases from J, with 14 bases between. The CDR3 length is 14 residues. Germline V lookup: CDR1 SGHTA, CDR2 FQGNSA. The CDR3 DNA sequence: TGTGCCAGCAGCTCTTGGGGACGTGAGCAGCCCCAGCATTTT. Protein product: CASSSWGREQPQHF. Full variable domain (missing parts from reference TRBV7-2 and TRBJ1-5): GAGVSQSPSNKVTEKGKDVELRCDPISGHTALYWYRQSLGQGLEFLIYFQGNSAPDKSGLPSDRFSAERTGGSVSTLTIQRTQQEDSAVYLCASSSWGREQPQHFGDGTRLSIL.

This clonotype was recorded at least ten times. This chain joins TRBV18 and TRBJ2-1; D is unclear. V lost 3 bases and J 15 bases, leaving 21 bases between the germline ends. The length of the CDR3 is 14 residues. CDR1 and CDR2 (germline): KGHSH, LQKENI. The CDR3 nucleotides read TGTGCCAGCTCACCCCAGAGTATCGACGTTTCCAGGTTCTTC. It encodes CASSPQSIDVSRFF.

This clonotype appeared many times. J is TRBJ1-2 and V is TRBV5-4; 8 bases agree with TRBD1. In germline, CDR1 is SGHNT, CDR2 YYREEE (reference sequence). The V and J ends lost 0 bases and 4 bases, in that order; junction bases with no gene match: 5. The CDR3 length is 15 residues. CDR3 in amino acids: CASSLDRTGPYGYTF. Written as DNA, the CDR3 is TGTGCCAGCAGCTTGGACCGGACAGGGCCCTATGGCTACACCTTC.

At least ten counts were recorded for this clonotype. This sequence joins TRBV20-1 and TRBJ2-7; 11 bases map to TRBD2. From germline, CDR1 is DFQATT and CDR2 SNEGSKA (reference sequence). This CDR3 has 14 amino acids. Trimming at V came to 5 bases and at J to 2 bases, leaving 5 bases not matched to a gene. The CDR3 DNA sequence: TGCAGTGCTTCAACTAGCGGGGGAGCCTACGAGCAGTACTTC. Translation: CSASTSGGAYEQYF.

Ten or more counts support this clonotype. The chain combines TRBV5-1 with TRBJ1-5; 7 nucleotides line up with TRBD1. J gave up 5 bases and V 4 bases, and 9 bases lay outside the gene matches. Germline CDR1 is SGHRS and CDR2 is YFSETQ. The CDR3 loop spans 15 amino acids. The CDR3 protein is CASSATTGRDQPQHF. In DNA form, the CDR3 reads TGCGCCAGCAGCGCAACGACAGGGCGGGATCAGCCCCAGCATTTT.

The V call is TRBV5-1, the J call TRBJ2-5, with 13 nucleotides matching TRBD2. Germline CDR1 reads SGHRS; CDR2 reads YFSETQ. V lost 2 bases, J lost 1 base, and 8 bases stayed unmatched. The CDR3 runs to 18 residues. CDR3 residues: CASSFGLAGVRRQETQYF. The CDR3, as DNA: TGCGCCAGCAGCTTCGGACTAGCGGGAGTCCGGCGCCAAGAGACCCAGTACTTC.

Ten or more counts support this clonotype. The chain recombines TRBV4-2 with TRBJ1-5, with D unclear. This CDR3 is built from 15 residues. V was clipped by 4 bases and J by 0 bases, with 10 bases between them. Germline V gene lookup returns CDR1 LGHNA and CDR2 YNFKEQ. The CDR3 loop is CASSLDPYSNQPQHF. CDR3 nucleotides: TGTGCCAGCAGCCTCGACCCCTATAGCAATCAGCCCCAGCATTTT.

This clonotype was found many times. V and J are TRBV2 and TRBJ2-6; TRBD2 might be the D (5 bases). This CDR3 is built from 15 residues. Per germline, CDR1 SNHLY and CDR2 FYNNEI. The V end lost 7 bases, the J end lost 0 bases, and 10 bases lay between the germline ends. The CDR3 coding sequence is TGTGCCAGCACGCGGCGGGCCTCTGGGGCCAACGTCCTGACTTTC. It yields the protein CASTRRASGANVLTF.

The table lists this clonotype with many counts. The chain carries TRBV7-2 and TRBJ2-6, with D uncertain. The CDR3 runs to 15 residues. Germline CDR1 reads SGHTA; CDR2 reads FQGNSA. V lost 2 bases, J lost 0 bases, and 5 bases lay in between. CDR3 sequence: CASSLQDSGANVLTF. The CDR3 DNA follows: TGTGCCAGCAGCTTACAAGACTCTGGGGCCAACGTCCTGACTTTC.

In its sample, this clonotype was seen many times. V is TRBV12-3 or TRBV12-4 and J is TRBJ1-2; D is ambiguous. The CDR3 has 15 amino acids. The V end was cut by 6 bases, the J end by 3 bases, with 17 bases between. This CDR3 is CASRPPWSPDYGYTF. CDR3 nucleotides: TGTGCCAGCAGACCACCTTGGTCCCCGGACTATGGCTACACCTTC.

In its sample, this clonotype was seen a few times. V is TRBV18 and J is TRBJ2-4; 10 bases agree with TRBD1. V was clipped by 2 bases and J by 1 base; unmatched bases: 2. CDR3 length: 16 residues. The germline V gene has CDR1 KGHSH and CDR2 LQKENI. This CDR3 is CASSPWGQGAKNIQYF. CDR3 coding DNA: TGTGCCAGCTCACCATGGGGACAGGGGGCCAAAAACATTCAGTACTTC.

This clonotype was picked up many times. The chain joins TRBV3-1 to TRBJ2-2; 8 bases match TRBD1. CDR3 length equals 16 residues. Germline V CDR1 and CDR2: LGHDT, YNNKEL (reference sequence). J lost 3 bases, V lost 0 bases, and 3 bases had no gene match. For the CDR3, the DNA is TGTGCCAGCAGCCAAGACAGGGGGCGGTACACCGGGGAGCTGTTTTTT. It encodes CASSQDRGRYTGELFF.

This clonotype was seen ten or more times. This chain connects TRBV12-3 or TRBV12-4 to TRBJ2-6; no clear D gene. With 5 bases removed from V and 1 base from J, the gap between germline ends came to 9 bases. This CDR3 is 15 amino acids long. CDR3 protein: CASSPRTSGANVLTF. The CDR3 DNA reads TGTGCCAGCAGTCCGCGCACATCTGGGGCCAACGTCCTGACTTTC.

This clonotype was seen at least ten times. The gene calls are TRBV19 and TRBJ1-6; D is possibly TRBD1 (5 bases). This CDR3 has 14 amino acids. The germline gives CDR1 LNHDA, CDR2 SQIVND (reference sequence). The V end lost 3 bases, the J end lost 10 bases, and 13 bases lay between the germline ends. CDR3: CASSIPGVGSPLHF. The CDR3 DNA sequence: TGTGCCAGTAGTATCCCGGGGGTAGGGTCACCCCTCCACTTT.

Ten or more counts support this clonotype. V is TRBV5-6 and J is TRBJ1-2; a weak D match, TRBD1 (6 bases). The CDR3 covers 13 residues. Trimming shortened V by 4 bases and J by 7 bases, and 14 bases separated the two germline ends. Germline CDR1 and CDR2: SGHDT and YYEEEE. The CDR3 sequence: CASSQDRWTGYTF. CDR3 nucleotide sequence: TGTGCCAGCAGCCAAGACAGGTGGACTGGCTACACCTTC.